This TCR beta chain was profiled in a study of cytomegalovirus exposure and HLA in healthy donors. Across the study: Around 180 million T cells yielded some 120 million unique TCR beta sequences in earlier analysis.

PCR employed 60 Vbeta and 13 Jbeta primers. Assay: immunoSEQ multiplex PCR; the TCRdb copy retains only in-frame clones and omits some. This sample has under 200,000 clones, with roughly 80% found just once. This clone was seen only once. What it binds is unknown. Study results and limitations: Of the V segments, some could not be distinguished, including TRBV6-2 and TRBV6-3, and were excluded. A few chains tied to CMV proved CMV antigen-specific in vitro. One variant, a missense change in DCLRE1C, was linked in a later analysis to TCR beta V- and J-gene trimming.

The junction had 2 bases not matched to a gene; V was cut back by 2 bases and J by 2 bases. This CDR3 comprises 16 residues. Per the germline V gene, CDR1 is SEHNR and CDR2 is FQNEAQ (reference sequence). The gene calls are TRBV7-9 and TRBJ2-5; 13 nucleotides agree with TRBD2. Sequencing input: PBMCs. The receptor comes from a woman under 40 in good health and CMV-seropositive. The CDR3 is CASSLTGLAGQETQYF. Written as DNA, the CDR3 is TGTGCCAGCAGCTTAACGGGACTAGCGGGACAAGAGACCCAGTACTTC. The full variable domain, rest sourced from reference TRBV7-9 and TRBJ2-5, is DTGVSQNPRHKITKRGQNVTFRCDPISEHNRLYWYRQTLGQGPEFLTYFQNEAQLEKSRLLSDRFSAERPKGSFSTLEIQRTEQGDSAMYLCASSLTGLAGQETQYFGPGTRLLVL.